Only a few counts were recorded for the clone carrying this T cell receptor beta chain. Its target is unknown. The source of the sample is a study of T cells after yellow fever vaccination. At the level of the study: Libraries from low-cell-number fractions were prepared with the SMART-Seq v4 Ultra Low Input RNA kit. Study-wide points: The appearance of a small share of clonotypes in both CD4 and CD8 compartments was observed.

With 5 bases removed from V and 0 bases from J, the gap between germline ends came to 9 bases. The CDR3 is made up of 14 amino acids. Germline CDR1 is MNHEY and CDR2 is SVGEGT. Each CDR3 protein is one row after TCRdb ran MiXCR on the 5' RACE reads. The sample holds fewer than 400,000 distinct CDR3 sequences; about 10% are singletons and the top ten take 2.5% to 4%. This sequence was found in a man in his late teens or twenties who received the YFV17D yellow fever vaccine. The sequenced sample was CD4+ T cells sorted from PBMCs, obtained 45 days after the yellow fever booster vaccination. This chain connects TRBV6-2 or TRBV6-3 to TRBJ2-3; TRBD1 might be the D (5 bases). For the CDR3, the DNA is TGTGCCAGCAGTGGACACACAAGCACAGATACGCAGTATTTT. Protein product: CASSGHTSTDTQYF.